This is a list of T cell receptor beta chains from one sample in a study of blood T cell repertoires in COVID-19. The protocol was immunoSEQ multiplex PCR, while the TCRdb copy is restricted to in-frame clones and leaves out a portion. The data contain about 260,000 clones, roughly 83% of them seen just once; the ten biggest clones take up roughly 2%. Sequenced sample: PBMCs or T cells enriched from blood (not recorded which). The receptor set was obtained from a woman aged 50 to 60 who had recovered from COVID-19. The CDR3 runs from the conserved cysteine through the conserved F or W. The D gene is left open where the match is weak. Some rows have no size entry. The others give once, few or many, or a class for an expanded clone.

J gene | D gene | V gene | clone size | CDR3 protein | CDR3 DNA
TRBJ1-5 | TRBD1 | TRBV4-1 | - | CASSQDGTGSNQPQHF | TGCGCCAGCAGCCAAGATGGGACAGGTAGCAATCAGCCCCAGCATTTT
TRBJ1-6 | TRBD1 | TRBV6-5 | - | CASSYSGQGTSPLHF | TGTGCCAGCAGTTACTCCGGACAGGGCACTTCACCCCTCCACTTT
TRBJ1-1 | TRBD1 | TRBV11-1 | - | CASSLVRQGLNTEAFF | TGTGCCAGCAGCTTAGTCCGACAGGGTCTGAACACTGAAGCTTTCTTT
TRBJ2-3 | - | TRBV2 | - | CASSPSPGTYADTQYF | TGTGCCAGCAGCCCCAGTCCCGGGACTTACGCAGATACGCAGTATTTT
TRBJ1-1 | - | TRBV10-3 | - | CAISDLNSNTEAFF | TGTGCCATCAGTGACCTGAACAGTAACACTGAAGCTTTCTTT
TRBJ2-7 | TRBD2 | TRBV28 | - | CASSLRGGSYEQYF | TGTGCCAGCAGTTTACGCGGGGGGTCCTACGAGCAGTACTTC
TRBJ1-5 | TRBD1 | TRBV6-1 | - | CASSEGRGRYIQPQHF | TGTGCCAGCAGCGAAGGCAGGGGGCGTTATATTCAGCCCCAGCATTTT
TRBJ2-5 | - | TRBV7-2 | few | CASSLSRGQETQYF | TGTGCCAGCAGCTTAAGTAGGGGACAAGAGACCCAGTACTTC
TRBJ1-6 | TRBD1 | TRBV7-3 | - | CASSLRTGGSSPLHF | TGTGCCAGCAGCCTAAGGACAGGGGGCAGTTCACCCCTCCACTTT
TRBJ1-5 | - | TRBV27 | once | CASSLSGVNQPQHF | TGTGCCAGCAGTTTATCAGGGGTTAATCAGCCCCAGCATTTT
TRBJ1-6 | - | TRBV24-1 | - | CATSDFSFSPLHF | TGTGCCACCAGTGATTTCAGTTTTTCACCCCTCCACTTT
TRBJ1-2 | - | TRBV19 | - | CASSTAAAIGADDYGYTF | TGTGCCAGTAGTACCGCCGCAGCAATAGGGGCCGACGACTATGGCTACACCTTC
TRBJ1-2 | TRBD1 | TRBV30 | - | CAWRDRGFYGYTF | TGTGCCTGGAGGGACAGGGGATTCTATGGCTACACCTTC
TRBJ2-3 | TRBD1 | TRBV7-2 | once | CASSKYRGETDTQYF | TGTGCCAGCAGCAAATACAGGGGGGAAACAGATACGCAGTATTTT
TRBJ1-4 | TRBD1 | TRBV7-9 | few | CASSLGFGGQTTEKLFF | TGTGCCAGCAGCTTAGGGTTTGGGGGACAGACCACCGAAAAACTGTTTTTT
TRBJ2-1 | - | TRBV11-3 | - | CASSLDRGRRNEQFF | TGTGCCAGCAGCTTAGATCGAGGCAGAAGAAATGAGCAGTTCTTC
TRBJ1-1 | - | TRBV7-2 | - | CASSAYRVVNTEAFF | TGTGCCAGCAGCGCCTACAGGGTTGTGAACACTGAAGCTTTCTTT
TRBJ1-6 | - | TRBV6-5 | - | CASRRRPNQGSPLHF | TGTGCCAGCAGACGGCGACCGAACCAGGGTTCACCCCTCCACTTT
TRBJ2-1 | TRBD2 | TRBV20-1 | - | CSASKGAERELMSEQFF | TGCAGTGCTAGTAAGGGTGCGGAGCGGGAGTTGATGAGTGAGCAGTTCTTC
TRBJ1-3 | TRBD1 | TRBV7-2 | few | CASSTHRGHGNTIYF | TGTGCCAGCAGCACCCACAGGGGGCATGGAAACACCATATATTTT
TRBJ1-1 | TRBD1 | TRBV7-8 | - | CASSLAGTGIYREAFF | TGTGCCAGCAGCTTAGCCGGGACAGGGATCTACCGCGAAGCTTTCTTT
TRBJ2-2 | - | TRBV7-3 | - | CASRPTENTGELFF | TGTGCCAGCAGACCGACAGAAAACACCGGGGAGCTGTTTTTT
TRBJ1-6 | - | TRBV7-2 | once | CASTQMGVGYSPLHF | TGTGCCAGCACACAAATGGGAGTGGGGTATTCACCCCTCCACTTT
TRBJ1-5 | - | TRBV6-5 | - | CASRTGGYSNQPQHF | TGTGCCAGCAGAACAGGTGGATATAGCAATCAGCCCCAGCATTTT
TRBJ2-7 | - | TRBV7-3 | once | CASSPSAGSYEQYF | TGTGCCAGCAGCCCGTCGGCGGGGTCCTACGAGCAGTACTTC
TRBJ1-4 | - | TRBV2 | - | CASRLQGVGSNEKLFF | TGTGCCAGCAGGCTTCAGGGTGTTGGCTCTAATGAAAAACTGTTTTTT
TRBJ1-4 | TRBD1 | TRBV18 | - | CASSPGQGSEKLFF | TGTGCCAGCTCACCCGGACAGGGGAGCGAAAAACTGTTTTTT
TRBJ2-3 | TRBD2 | TRBV5-1 | - | CASSLLASGGADTQYF | TGCGCCAGCAGCTTGCTGGCTAGCGGGGGTGCAGATACGCAGTATTTT
TRBJ1-3 | TRBD1 | TRBV19 | few | CASSIGQGMGSGNTIYF | TGTGCCAGTAGTATCGGACAGGGTATGGGCTCTGGAAACACCATATATTTT
TRBJ2-2 | - | TRBV7-9 | - | CASRSLGTDTGELFF | TGTGCCAGCAGGTCTCTGGGGACTGACACCGGGGAGCTGTTTTTT
TRBJ2-1 | TRBD2 | TRBV9 | - | CASSAAGLVENEQFF | TGTGCCAGCAGCGCCGCGGGACTAGTAGAGAATGAGCAGTTCTTC
TRBJ2-3 | - | TRBV29-1 | - | CSVEPGSTDTQYF | TGCAGCGTTGAGCCAGGAAGCACAGATACGCAGTATTTT
TRBJ1-1 | TRBD1 | TRBV28 | - | CASNSGTGYTEAFF | TGTGCCAGCAATTCCGGGACAGGGTACACTGAAGCTTTCTTT
TRBJ2-7 | - | TRBV12-5 | - | CASGVEYEQYF | TGTGCTAGTGGGGTAGAGTACGAGCAGTACTTC
TRBJ1-5 | TRBD1 | TRBV30 | - | CAWSARWTGGNQPQHF | TGTGCCTGGAGTGCGAGGTGGACAGGCGGCAATCAGCCCCAGCATTTT
TRBJ1-5 | TRBD1 | TRBV2 | - | CASTRDRPFNQPQHF | TGTGCCAGCACAAGGGACAGACCTTTCAATCAGCCCCAGCATTTT
TRBJ2-7 | TRBD1 | TRBV27 | - | CASSTLFAGTGYEQYF | TGTGCCAGCAGCACCTTGTTCGCCGGGACAGGCTACGAGCAGTACTTC
TRBJ1-1 | TRBD1 | TRBV18 | - | CASSPGQVNTEAFF | TGTGCCAGCTCACCAGGACAGGTGAACACTGAAGCTTTCTTT
TRBJ2-1 | - | TRBV21-1 | - | CASSKAPDRGARNEQFF | TGTGCCAGCAGCAAAGCCCCGGACAGGGGTGCGAGAAATGAGCAGTTCTTC
TRBJ2-3 | TRBD1 | TRBV25-1 | - | CASRGPGQGIGTQYF | TGTGCCAGCAGGGGACCAGGACAGGGGATCGGTACGCAGTATTTT
TRBJ1-6 | - | TRBV4-1 | few | CASLPPGEKSPLHF | TGCGCCAGCCTCCCCCCGGGGGAGAAATCACCCCTCCACTTT
TRBJ1-4 | TRBD1 | TRBV7-2 | few | CASSLGLRGLNEKLFF | TGTGCCAGCAGCTTAGGTCTCAGGGGGCTTAATGAAAAACTGTTTTTT
TRBJ2-7 | TRBD1 | TRBV24-1 | - | CATSETGQGNEQYF | TGTGCCACCAGTGAAACGGGACAGGGGAACGAGCAGTACTTC
TRBJ1-5 | TRBD1 | TRBV4-3 | - | CASSQGPGQDNQPQHF | TGCGCCAGCAGCCAAGGTCCGGGACAGGACAATCAGCCCCAGCATTTT
TRBJ2-1 | TRBD1 | TRBV7-8 | - | CASSLGGQPAYNEQFF | TGTGCCAGCAGCTTAGGGGGACAGCCTGCCTACAATGAGCAGTTCTTC
TRBJ2-1 | TRBD1 | TRBV7-7 | - | CASSLTGGVGNEQFF | TGTGCTAGCAGCTTAACAGGGGGCGTGGGCAATGAGCAGTTCTTC
TRBJ1-5 | - | TRBV4-3 | - | CASSQDRGNQPQHF | TGCGCCAGCAGCCAAGATAGGGGTAATCAGCCCCAGCATTTT
TRBJ2-5 | - | TRBV3-1/TRBV3-2 | - | CASSQGRLVETQYF | TGTGCCAGCAGCCAAGGTAGACTAGTCGAGACCCAGTACTTC
TRBJ1-5 | - | TRBV4-1 | - | CASSQELASNQPQHF | TGCGCCAGCAGCCAAGAATTGGCAAGCAATCAGCCCCAGCATTTT
TRBJ1-2 | TRBD1 | TRBV5-4 | - | CASSTDGQGARYGYTF | TGTGCCAGCAGCACTGACGGACAGGGGGCTAGGTATGGCTACACCTTC
TRBJ2-5 | TRBD1 | TRBV7-9 | - | CASSHTGTGERETQYF | TGTGCCAGCAGCCATACCGGGACAGGGGAACGAGAGACCCAGTACTTC
TRBJ1-1 | - | TRBV7-8 | - | CASSSREVNTEAFF | TGTGCCAGCAGCTCCAGGGAGGTGAACACTGAAGCTTTCTTT
TRBJ2-7 | - | TRBV27 | few | CASSFSLNSYEQYF | TGTGCCAGCAGTTTCTCGTTGAATAGCTACGAGCAGTACTTC
TRBJ1-1 | TRBD1 | TRBV2 | - | CASSYGQAPVAFF | TGTGCCAGCAGTTACGGACAGGCCCCGGTAGCTTTCTTT
TRBJ1-1 | - | TRBV7-6 | few | CASSLVQGGGTEAFF | TGTGCCAGCAGCTTAGTTCAGGGAGGCGGCACTGAAGCTTTCTTT
TRBJ1-5 | - | TRBV6-4 | - | CASRSRTVGNQPQHF | TGTGCCAGCAGGAGTCGGACAGTCGGCAATCAGCCCCAGCATTTT